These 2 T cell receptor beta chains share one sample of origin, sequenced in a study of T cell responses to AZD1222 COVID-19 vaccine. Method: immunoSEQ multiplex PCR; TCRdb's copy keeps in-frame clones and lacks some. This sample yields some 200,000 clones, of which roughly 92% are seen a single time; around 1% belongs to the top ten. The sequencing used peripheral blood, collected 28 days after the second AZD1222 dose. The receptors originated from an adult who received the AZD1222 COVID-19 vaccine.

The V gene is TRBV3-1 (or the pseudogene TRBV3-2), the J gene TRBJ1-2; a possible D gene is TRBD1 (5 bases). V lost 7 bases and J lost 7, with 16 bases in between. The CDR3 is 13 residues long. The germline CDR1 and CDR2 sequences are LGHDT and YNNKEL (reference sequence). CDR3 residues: CASTLQGMGGYTF. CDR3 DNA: TGTGCCAGCACCCTCCAGGGTATGGGTGGCTACACCTTC.

The CDR3 nucleotides read TGTGCCAGCACCAACCTGGCGGGACGGAACTATGGCTACACCTTC. Translating it yields CASTNLAGRNYGYTF. The genes are TRBV27 and TRBJ1-2; possibly TRBD1 for D (5 bases). CDR1 is MNHEY, CDR2 SMNVEV, per germline (reference sequence). There are 15 residues in the CDR3. The germline V and J ends were trimmed by 7 bases and 2 bases, with 17 bases remaining between them.